The 16 T cell receptor beta chains below were found in one sample sequenced in a study of blood T cell repertoires in COVID-19. Method: immunoSEQ multiplex PCR; TCRdb's copy keeps in-frame clones and lacks some. The profile covers about 270,000 clones, with about 89% appearing a single time and 1.5% to 2% taken by the ten largest. Sequencing was done on a sample of peripheral blood. The receptors derive from a woman aged 55-69 years who had recovered from COVID-19.

The chain carries TRBV15 and TRBJ2-1; 14 positions agree with TRBD2. The CDR3 runs to 18 residues. CDR1 is LNHNV, CDR2 YYDKDF, per germline (reference sequence). Trimming took 1 base from V and 6 from J; bases not matched to a gene: 8. The CDR3 protein is CATSRAGTSGRTANEQFF. The CDR3 DNA reads TGTGCCACCAGCAGAGCCGGGACTAGCGGGAGAACTGCCAATGAGCAGTTCTTC.

The chain is built from TRBV2 and TRBJ2-3, with 8 bases fitting TRBD2. V was clipped by 7 bases and J by 2 bases; unmatched bases: 11. Germline V gene sequence: CDR1 SNHLY, CDR2 FYNNEI. The CDR3 has 16 amino acids. The CDR3, as DNA: TGTGCCAGCATCCCCCTTATAGCGGGGCACACAGATACGCAGTATTTT. This sequence encodes CASIPLIAGHTDTQYF.

This sequence joins TRBV6-5 and TRBJ1-2, with D unclear. The V end was cut by 6 bases, the J end by 4 bases, with 18 bases between. CDR1 and CDR2 from the germline V gene are MNHEY and SVGAGI. The CDR3 covers 15 residues. The CDR3 loop is CASSVPYTEFYGYTF. In nucleotides, the CDR3 is TGTGCCAGCAGCGTCCCTTACACGGAGTTCTATGGCTACACCTTC.

The chain is built from TRBV6-5 and TRBJ2-5; 8 bases match TRBD2. V lost 4 bases and J lost 4; bases outside the gene matches: 11. This CDR3 has 16 residues. Germline assignment: CDR1 MNHEY and CDR2 SVGAGI. CDR3 DNA sequence: TGTGCCAGCAGTTCCCTTGCGGGGGGCACCGGAGAGACCCAGTACTTC. This sequence encodes CASSSLAGGTGETQYF.

The chain couples TRBV6-5 to TRBJ1-1; possibly TRBD1 for D (6 bases). The germline V and J ends were trimmed by 3 bases and 8 bases, with 13 bases remaining between them. Germline V CDR1 and CDR2: MNHEY, SVGAGI. The CDR3 totals 13 residues. This chain's CDR3 is CASSYQTGLEAFF. CDR3 coding DNA: TGTGCCAGCAGTTATCAAACAGGGTTAGAAGCTTTCTTT.

The V call is TRBV5-7, the J call TRBJ1-3; the D is unclear. TRBV5-7 is labeled an ORF, and its function is uncertain. V lost 0 bases, J lost 0 bases, and 16 bases lay in between. The CDR3 covers 18 residues. In nucleotides, the CDR3 is TGTGCCAGCAGCTTGGGGGAGAGGGTACTCGCCTCTGGAAACACCATATATTTT. Translated, it gives CASSLGERVLASGNTIYF.

The V and J genes are TRBV15 and TRBJ2-5, with 8 positions matching TRBD1. The CDR3 length is 15 residues. CDR1 is LNHNV and CDR2 is YYDKDF in the germline V gene (reference sequence). Germline trimming cut 7 bases from V and 1 base from J; bases unmatched to any gene: 8. The CDR3 sequence is CATTRDRGGQETQYF. The CDR3 DNA follows: TGTGCCACCACCCGAGACAGGGGCGGCCAAGAGACCCAGTACTTC.

The V and J genes are TRBV4-1 and TRBJ1-5; D is perhaps TRBD1 (6 bases). The germline CDR1 and CDR2 sequences are MGHRA and YSYEKL. V shed 0 bases and J shed 4 bases, with 10 bases lying between them. The CDR3 sequence is 15 residues long. CDR3 nucleotide sequence: TGCGCCAGCAGCCAAGAGGACAGCTTAAATCAGCCCCAGCATTTT. Translated: CASSQEDSLNQPQHF.

The V call is TRBV18, the J call TRBJ1-1; D is possibly TRBD1 (6 bases). Trimming took off 6 bases at V and 11 bases at J, with 19 bases between the two ends. Germline loops: CDR1 KGHSH, CDR2 LQKENI. The CDR3 has 13 amino acids. The CDR3 region has the DNA TGTGCCAGCTCCTATGAACCGGGACATTCGGCTTTCTTT. Its translation: CASSYEPGHSAFF.

The CDR3: CASSMSGGVYEQYF. The DNA of the CDR3 is TGTGCCAGTAGTATGTCCGGGGGGGTTTACGAGCAGTACTTC. The rearrangement joins TRBV19 to TRBJ2-7; TRBD2 matches 8 bases. Germline V gives CDR1 LNHDA, CDR2 SQIVND (reference sequence). V trimming: 3 bases; J trimming: 4 bases; junction bases outside the gene matches: 5. CDR3 length equals 14 residues. The entire variable domain, with the rest obtained from reference TRBV19 and TRBJ2-7, is as follows: DGGITQSPKYLFRKEGQNVTLSCEQNLNHDAMYWYRQDPGQGLRLIYYSQIVNDFQKGDIAEGYSVSREKKESFPLTVTSAQKNPTAFYLCASSMSGGVYEQYFGPGTRLTVT.

V usage is TRBV5-4 and J usage is TRBJ1-4, with 10 bases that match TRBD1. The CDR3 is 14 residues long. Trimming at V came to 0 bases and at J to 12 bases, leaving 5 bases not matched to a gene. Germline CDR1 and CDR2: SGHNT and YYREEE (reference sequence). The CDR3 DNA follows: TGTGCCAGCAGCTTGGCGGGACAGGGGCGCGAACTGTTTTTT. It specifies CASSLAGQGRELFF. Supplemented by reference TRBV5-4 and TRBJ1-4, the full variable domain reads ETGVTQSPTHLIKTRGQQVTLRCSSQSGHNTVSWYQQALGQGPQFIFQYYREEENGRGNFPPRFSGLQFPNYSSELNVNALELDDSALYLCASSLAGQGRELFFGSGTQLSVL.

This chain links TRBV19 with TRBJ1-2; D uncertain. Germline CDR1 and CDR2: LNHDA and SQIVND (reference sequence). Trimming pared 9 bases from V and 5 bases from J, leaving 16 bases between. CDR3 size: 13 residues. The CDR3 DNA reads as TGTGCCAGCCGGGAGGCGGCAGATTATGGCTACACCTTC. Translation: CASREAADYGYTF.

The V gene is TRBV7-2, the J gene TRBJ1-2; no definite D call. With 1 base removed from V and 0 bases from J, the gap between germline ends came to 6 bases. CDR1 and CDR2 (germline): SGHTA, FQGNSA. CDR3 size: 14 residues. CDR3 protein: CASSLGAPNYGYTF. The CDR3, as DNA: TGTGCCAGCAGCTTAGGGGCACCTAACTATGGCTACACCTTC.

The chain employs TRBV29-1 and TRBJ2-5, with TRBD2 matching 9 bases. The V gene end was trimmed by 5 bases and the J gene end by 5 bases; junction bases not matched to a gene: 15. Germline V gene lookup returns CDR1 SQVTM and CDR2 ANQGSEA. The CDR3 is 16 residues long. The CDR3 sequence is CSVYESGGGAYETQYF. The CDR3 DNA is TGCAGCGTTTATGAGTCGGGCGGGGGGGCCTATGAGACCCAGTACTTC. The full variable domain, its missing parts supplied by reference TRBV29-1 and TRBJ2-5, is SAVISQKPSRDICQRGTSLTIQCQVDSQVTMMFWYRQQPGQSLTLIATANQGSEATYESGFVIDKFPISRPNLTFSTLTVSNMSPEDSSIYLCSVYESGGGAYETQYFGPGTRLLVL.

This clone was observed a handful of times. This chain's CDR3 is CASRTAREGQPQHF. As DNA, the CDR3 is TGTGCCAGCAGAACTGCAAGGGAGGGTCAGCCCCAGCATTTT. The chain has TRBV27 and TRBJ1-5; D gene ambiguous. Germline assignment: CDR1 MNHEY and CDR2 SMNVEV (reference sequence). Trimming shortened V by 6 bases and J by 6 bases, and 15 bases separated the two germline ends. This CDR3 is 14 amino acids long.

The chain combines TRBV7-2 with TRBJ2-7, with TRBD2 identical over 11 bases. Trimming took 1 base from V and 5 from J; bases not matched to a gene: 7. Per germline, CDR1 SGHTA and CDR2 FQGNSA. CDR3 length equals 16 residues. CDR3 bases: TGTGCCAGCAGCTTAGGGACTAGCGGGCCCCTCGACGAGCAGTACTTC. It translates to CASSLGTSGPLDEQYF.